This T cell receptor beta chain is drawn from a study of T cells in pancreatic ductal adenocarcinoma. Selected pancreatic ductal adenocarcinoma patients had undergone surgery without neoadjuvant therapy. Trimming took 0 bases from V and 6 from J; bases not matched to a gene: 2. The germline V gene has CDR1 GTSNPN and CDR2 SVGIG (reference sequence). The CDR3 has 13 residues. This clone was seen just once. What it binds is not known. Profiled with immunoSEQ multiplex PCR; TCRdb holds only in-frame clones, not every one. The table includes over 90,000 clones, over 90% detected once. Whole-study results and caveats: The resected cohort was biased toward the minority with early-stage disease. Blood had more productive templates and roughly 7.5-fold more unique clonotypes than tumor. Blood clonality (about 0.07) did not differ significantly from tumor (about 0.12). Enrichment of CD45RO+ effector over naive T cells in tumors may bias clonality.

Specimen: PBMCs. The receptor was derived from a human donor with pancreatic ductal adenocarcinoma. The gene calls are TRBV30 and TRBJ2-7, with 10 bases lining up with TRBD2. CDR3 nucleotides: TGTGCCTGGAGTGTACTAGCGGGAACCGAGCAGTACTTC. It yields the protein CAWSVLAGTEQYF.